The 6 T cell receptor beta chains reported below all come from one sample, sequenced in a study of OX40 agonist ivuxolimab in advanced cancers. Here immunoSEQ multiplex PCR was the method, and the copy in TCRdb shows in-frame clones only, minus some. This sample has roughly 30,000 clones; over 75% occur once, and the top ten carry approximately 59%. Sequenced material: CD4+ or CD8+ T cells sorted from blood, taken in a trial of the OX40 agonist ivuxolimab. These receptors originate from an adult with an advanced solid tumor such as melanoma, head and neck, liver or kidney cancer.

V and J are TRBV7-8 and TRBJ2-3; no firm D call. Trimming shortened V by 5 bases and J by 4 bases, and 7 bases separated the two germline ends. Germline-derived CDR1 and CDR2 are SGHVS and FQNEAQ. This CDR3 is built from 12 residues. CDR3 DNA: TGTGCCAGCAGCATACTGGCAGATACGCAGTATTTT. It is translated as CASSILADTQYF.

V usage is TRBV5-6 and J usage is TRBJ2-1, with 14 bases matching TRBD2. CDR1 is SGHDT, CDR2 YYEEEE, per germline. V lost 1 base to trimming and J lost 5 bases; unmatched junction nucleotides: 8. The CDR3 has 18 residues. The CDR3, as DNA: TGTGCCAGCAGCTTGTTAGTATGGGGACTAGCGGGGGACAATGAGCAGTTCTTC. It encodes CASSLLVWGLAGDNEQFF.

This sequence joins TRBV29-1 and TRBJ1-2; a possible D gene is TRBD1 (5 bases). CDR1 is SQVTM, CDR2 ANQGSEA, per germline. The CDR3 sequence is 14 residues long. Trimming removed 4 bases from V and 6 bases from J, with 18 bases in between. CDR3 region: CSVGNEEGFDGYTF. CDR3 nucleotide sequence: TGCAGCGTTGGGAACGAGGAGGGGTTTGATGGCTACACCTTC.

V usage is TRBV30 and J usage is TRBJ2-1, with D possibly TRBD2 on 6 matching bases. With 3 bases removed from V and 6 bases from J, the gap between germline ends came to 18 bases. This CDR3 has 15 residues. Germline V gene lookup returns CDR1 GTSNPN and CDR2 SVGIG (reference sequence). CDR3 residues: CAWSPGVGGANEQFF. CDR3 DNA: TGTGCCTGGAGCCCTGGGGTGGGAGGCGCCAATGAGCAGTTCTTC.

The chain couples TRBV29-1 to TRBJ1-2; D possibly corresponds to TRBD1 (5 bases). The germline V gene encodes CDR1 SQVTM and CDR2 ANQGSEA. The CDR3 runs to 11 residues. Trimming removed 4 bases from V and 8 bases from J, with 11 bases in between. This chain's CDR3 is CSVVRVGGYTF. The CDR3 DNA is TGCAGCGTTGTCAGGGTAGGGGGCTACACCTTC.

The rearrangement links TRBV7-2 to TRBJ2-2, with D possibly being TRBD1 (6 bases). Germline CDR1 reads SGHTA; CDR2 reads FQGNSA. CDR3 size: 14 residues. With 5 bases removed from V and 3 bases from J, the gap between germline ends came to 10 bases. CDR3 sequence: CASSPGTYTGELFF. In DNA, the CDR3 is TGTGCCAGCAGCCCCGGGACATACACCGGGGAGCTGTTTTTT.